This TCR beta chain was recovered during a study of T cells in Graves' hyperthyroidism and ophthalmopathy. Turning to the study itself: Sampling of peripheral blood happened at initial diagnosis, prior to any treatment.

General study points: Model output signaled ophthalmopathy a median 6.5 months ahead of onset.

Germline CDR1 and CDR2: GTSNPN and SVGIG (reference sequence). With V trimmed by 3 bases and J by 5 bases, 13 bases remained unmatched. The CDR3 totals 16 residues. The TCR beta CDR3 regions underwent amplification using RNA transcripts as the source. The HTBI primer set was used in a first-round RT-PCR of the TCR CDR3. In TCRdb, the multiplex PCR reads were re-called with MiXCR into one record per CDR3 protein. The sample has approximately 600,000 distinct CDR3 sequences, roughly 14% seen once. In its sample, this clonotype was seen a few times. Its antigen is not identified. Initially, at the first diagnosis of hyperthyroidism and before any ophthalmopathy symptoms, blood was sampled.

This clonotype was obtained from a woman between 25 and 40 years old with Graves' hyperthyroidism that later progressed to Graves' ophthalmopathy. The sample was blood. V is TRBV30 and J is TRBJ2-7; 10 positions agree with TRBD2. This CDR3 is CAWRYPGRLAGDEQYF. CDR3 nucleotide sequence: TGTGCCTGGAGATATCCCGGCCGCCTAGCGGGAGACGAGCAGTACTTC.